The source of this T cell receptor beta chain is a study of T-cell reconstitution after alpha-beta-depleted transplantation in children. A library of TCRbeta sequences, prepared with unique molecular identifiers, was generated. TCRdb re-derived calls from the PCR reads in MiXCR, one entry per CDR3 protein. This table holds about a million distinct CDR3 sequences, around 30% found once. Only a few counts were recorded for this clonotype. The V end lost 5 bases, the J end lost 0 bases, and 21 bases lay between the germline ends. This CDR3 is built from 17 residues. Germline V lookup: CDR1 DFQATT, CDR2 SNEGSKA (reference sequence).

The clonotype comes from a boy under two years old who had a stem cell transplant for SCID, so the T cells may come from the graft donor. V and J are TRBV20-1 and TRBJ2-3; unclear D gene. This sample comprised PBMCs, mostly from graft donor cells, obtained 360 days after TCRalphabeta/CD19-depleted stem cell transplant. CDR3 sequence (DNA): TGCAGTGCTCTCCGGCTTTTACTTCTCTCTAGCACAGATACGCAGTATTTT. Translation gives CSALRLLLLSSTDTQYF.